This entry lists 8 T cell receptor beta chains sequenced from one sample in a study of blood T cell repertoires in COVID-19. Libraries were prepared by immunoSEQ multiplex PCR; TCRdb keeps only in-frame clonotypes and omits some of them. The data contain about 160,000 clones, 80% to 90% of them seen just once; the ten biggest clones take up about an eighth. Sample: peripheral blood. The receptors stem from a man aged 18 to 29 with COVID-19, enrolled during active disease.

This chain connects TRBV24-1 to TRBJ2-7, with D possibly being TRBD1 (5 bases). Germline values: CDR1 KGHDR, CDR2 SFDVKD. This CDR3 has 13 residues. Trimming cost V 3 bases and J 6 bases, with 11 bases left between them. The CDR3 DNA sequence: TGTGCCACCAGTGATCCCCAGGGTGGCGAGCAGTACTTC. Translating gives CATSDPQGGEQYF.

The V gene is TRBV4-3, the J gene TRBJ2-7, with D maybe TRBD2 (6 bases). The CDR3 loop spans 14 amino acids. V dropped 0 bases and J dropped 3 bases, with 9 bases sitting between them. Germline loops: CDR1 LGHNA, CDR2 YSLEER. The CDR3 nucleotides are TGCGCCAGCAGCCAAGATCAGGGAGGCTACGAGCAGTACTTC. The encoded protein is CASSQDQGGYEQYF.

The V call is TRBV15, the J call TRBJ2-2, with D uncertain. In germline, CDR1 is LNHNV, CDR2 YYDKDF (reference sequence). CDR3 length: 14 amino acids. V was pared by 1 base and J by 3 bases, with 6 bases between. CDR3 DNA: TGTGCCACCAGCAGAGTAACGGACACCGGGGAGCTGTTTTTT. This gives the protein CATSRVTDTGELFF.

This rearrangement joins TRBV28 to TRBJ2-5; no reliable D call. Between the trimmed V and J ends, which lost 2 bases and 1 base, there was a span of 8 bases. CDR3 length equals 14 residues. CDR1 is MDHEN and CDR2 is SYDVKM in the germline V gene. DNA for the CDR3: TGTGCCAGCAGTTTAGACATAGTCCAAGAGACCCAGTACTTC. It codes for CASSLDIVQETQYF.

This clone showed up just once. V gene TRBV28 combines with J gene TRBJ2-1; 8 bases agree with TRBD2. In germline, CDR1 is MDHEN, CDR2 SYDVKM. The trim removed 10 bases at V and 7 bases at J, leaving 15 bases unmatched. This CDR3 is 15 amino acids long. CDR3 bases: TGTGCCACCGCCGGGGGGCGGGAGGAGGCGAATGAGCAGTTCTTC. Amino acids: CATAGGREEANEQFF. The full variable domain, with the rest looked up from reference TRBV28 and TRBJ2-1, is DVKVTQSSRYLVKRTGEKVFLECVQDMDHENMFWYRQDPGLGLRLIYFSYDVKMKEKGDIPEGYSVSREKKERFSLILESASTNQTSMYLCATAGGREEANEQFFGPGTRLTVL.

This chain links TRBV20-1 with TRBJ2-5, with 7 bases fitting TRBD2. The germline gives CDR1 DFQATT, CDR2 SNEGSKA (reference sequence). With V trimmed by 3 bases and J by 4 bases, 11 bases remained unmatched. This CDR3 region has 15 residues. This CDR3 is CSASIFGLVGETQYF. DNA of the CDR3: TGCAGTGCTAGTATCTTCGGACTAGTTGGAGAGACCCAGTACTTC.

The chain recombines TRBV19 with TRBJ2-2, with D possibly TRBD2 on 5 matching bases. Germline lookup yields CDR1 LNHDA and CDR2 SQIVND (reference sequence). V was trimmed by 2 bases and J by 6 bases, leaving 7 bases between them. The CDR3 consists of 13 residues. As DNA, the CDR3 is TGTGCCAGTAGTATAAGCGGATCCGGGGAGCTGTTTTTT. It specifies CASSISGSGELFF.

The rearrangement links TRBV19 to TRBJ1-5; D gene ambiguous. The CDR3 consists of 15 residues. Germline V gene lookup returns CDR1 LNHDA and CDR2 SQIVND (reference sequence). V shed 1 base and J shed 7 bases, with 14 bases lying between them. CDR3 residues: CASSIGQEEDQPQHF. DNA for the CDR3: TGTGCCAGTAGTATAGGGCAGGAAGAAGACCAGCCCCAGCATTTT. The full variable domain, its missing parts supplied by reference TRBV19 and TRBJ1-5, is DGGITQSPKYLFRKEGQNVTLSCEQNLNHDAMYWYRQDPGQGLRLIYYSQIVNDFQKGDIAEGYSVSREKKESFPLTVTSAQKNPTAFYLCASSIGQEEDQPQHFGDGTRLSIL.